The rows below give T cell receptor beta chains drawn from one sample of a study of shared clonotypes between healthy human individuals. Assay used: immunoSEQ multiplex PCR; TCRdb lists only in-frame clones, some missing. The sample consists of about 820,000 clones, 92% of them appearing once. The sequenced material came from naive CD8+ T cells sorted from blood. The origin of the receptors is a man aged 25-40 years in good health. CDR3s include the opening cysteine and the closing phenylalanine or tryptophan. D genes are given only for firm matches. For some rows the clone size is stated as once, few or many, or as a class when expanded; others skip it.

v_gene: TRBV18; d_gene: TRBD2; abundance: NA; j_gene: TRBJ2-5; CDR3nt: TGTGCCAGCTCACCAGAAGTAGCGGGGACTAAACAAGAGACCCAGTACTTC; CDR3aa: CASSPEVAGTKQETQYF
v_gene: TRBV10-3; d_gene: NA; abundance: once; j_gene: TRBJ1-2; CDR3nt: TGTGCCATCAGTGAGTCGGGGGGGACCTATGGCTACACCTTC; CDR3aa: CAISESGGTYGYTF
v_gene: TRBV28; d_gene: TRBD1; abundance: NA; j_gene: TRBJ1-2; CDR3nt: TGTGCCAGCAGTACCTGGACAGGGGGCCCCTATGGCTACACCTTC; CDR3aa: CASSTWTGGPYGYTF
v_gene: TRBV19; d_gene: NA; abundance: once; j_gene: TRBJ2-5; CDR3nt: TGTGCCAGTCAGTTGGGACTTGGGGTACAAGAGACCCAGTACTTC; CDR3aa: CASQLGLGVQETQYF
v_gene: TRBV7-8; d_gene: NA; abundance: NA; j_gene: TRBJ2-7; CDR3nt: TGTGCCAGCAGAAGTGGACAGAGCTACGAGCAGTACTTC; CDR3aa: CASRSGQSYEQYF
v_gene: TRBV27; d_gene: NA; abundance: once; j_gene: TRBJ2-7; CDR3nt: TGTGCCAGCAAGACCTATGGAGCAACCGCCGCCTACGAGCAGTACTTC; CDR3aa: CASKTYGATAAYEQYF
v_gene: TRBV13; d_gene: TRBD2; abundance: NA; j_gene: TRBJ2-1; CDR3nt: TGTGCCAGCAGCTTAGGGACTAGCGGGCCTTACTACAATGAGCAGTTCTTC; CDR3aa: CASSLGTSGPYYNEQFF
v_gene: TRBV27; d_gene: NA; abundance: NA; j_gene: TRBJ2-3; CDR3nt: TGTGCCAGCAGCAAAAGAGCCGGGGCAGATACGCAGTATTTT; CDR3aa: CASSKRAGADTQYF
v_gene: TRBV7-9; d_gene: NA; abundance: NA; j_gene: TRBJ2-2; CDR3nt: TGTGCCAGCAGACCTGGACACACCGGGGAGCTGTTTTTT; CDR3aa: CASRPGHTGELFF
v_gene: TRBV27; d_gene: TRBD2; abundance: once; j_gene: TRBJ2-7; CDR3nt: TGTGCCAGCAGTTTTAGCGGGAGTTACGAGCAGTACTTC; CDR3aa: CASSFSGSYEQYF
v_gene: TRBV6-4; d_gene: NA; abundance: NA; j_gene: TRBJ2-5; CDR3nt: TGTGCCAGCAGTGACCGTCAACCCGGGAAAAAGCAAGAGACCCAGTACTTC; CDR3aa: CASSDRQPGKKQETQYF
v_gene: TRBV28; d_gene: NA; abundance: NA; j_gene: TRBJ1-5; CDR3nt: TGTGCCAGCGAGTTCATGTTGGGCAATCAGCCCCAGCATTTT; CDR3aa: CASEFMLGNQPQHF
v_gene: TRBV13; d_gene: TRBD2; abundance: NA; j_gene: TRBJ2-5; CDR3nt: TGTGCCAGCAGCTCCCTGACGGGCAGAGGGGGACTAGCGTTAGAGGAGACCCAGTACTTC; CDR3aa: CASSSLTGRGGLALEETQYF
v_gene: TRBV30; d_gene: NA; abundance: NA; j_gene: TRBJ2-1; CDR3nt: TGTGCCTGGAGTGTCTTCTACGGGCTAGGGGGGGACAATGAGCAGTTCTTC; CDR3aa: CAWSVFYGLGGDNEQFF
v_gene: TRBV27; d_gene: TRBD1; abundance: NA; j_gene: TRBJ2-7; CDR3nt: TGTGCCAGCACCCGAGTACAGGGGCGGGCCTACGAGCAGTACTTC; CDR3aa: CASTRVQGRAYEQYF
v_gene: TRBV4-2; d_gene: NA; abundance: NA; j_gene: TRBJ2-1; CDR3nt: TGTGCCAGCAGCCAAGAAGAAGCCCACAAGGTGGATGAGCAGTTCTTC; CDR3aa: CASSQEEAHKVDEQFF
v_gene: TRBV5-1; d_gene: NA; abundance: NA; j_gene: TRBJ2-3; CDR3nt: TGCGCCAGCAGCTTTACCCCCAGGAACCCCCCCACAGATACGCAGTATTTT; CDR3aa: CASSFTPRNPPTDTQYF
v_gene: TRBV30; d_gene: NA; abundance: NA; j_gene: TRBJ2-3; CDR3nt: TGTGCCTGGAGTGAAGGGGCTAGCACCACAGATACGCAGTATTTT; CDR3aa: CAWSEGASTTDTQYF
v_gene: TRBV15; d_gene: NA; abundance: NA; j_gene: TRBJ2-1; CDR3nt: TGTGCCACCAGCAGTGACGACTACCCGAGCTCCTACAATGAGCAGTTCTTC; CDR3aa: CATSSDDYPSSYNEQFF
v_gene: TRBV7-7; d_gene: TRBD2; abundance: once; j_gene: TRBJ2-2; CDR3nt: TGTGCCAGCAGCTTACGGAGTAGCGGGAGGGCCGGGGAGCTGTTTTTT; CDR3aa: CASSLRSSGRAGELFF
v_gene: TRBV7-9; d_gene: TRBD2; abundance: NA; j_gene: TRBJ2-7; CDR3nt: TGTGCCAGCAGCTTAGCTCTAGCGGGGACCTACGAGCAGTACTTC; CDR3aa: CASSLALAGTYEQYF
v_gene: TRBV7-2; d_gene: NA; abundance: NA; j_gene: TRBJ2-7; CDR3nt: TGTGCCAGCAGACAAACCGGGACGAACGCCTACGAGCAGTACTTC; CDR3aa: CASRQTGTNAYEQYF
v_gene: TRBV2; d_gene: TRBD1; abundance: NA; j_gene: TRBJ2-5; CDR3nt: TGTGCCAGCAGTCCAGGGACAGCCGGAAGGGTGGAAGAGACCCAGTACTTC; CDR3aa: CASSPGTAGRVEETQYF
v_gene: TRBV27; d_gene: TRBD2; abundance: once; j_gene: TRBJ2-1; CDR3nt: TGTGCCAGCCGGGAGGGCCTGCGTAATTTGAAGAACAATGAGCAGTTCTTC; CDR3aa: CASREGLRNLKNNEQFF
v_gene: TRBV6-5; d_gene: NA; abundance: NA; j_gene: TRBJ1-1; CDR3nt: TGTGCCAGCAGCGTCTCACCGAACACTGAAGCTTTCTTT; CDR3aa: CASSVSPNTEAFF
v_gene: TRBV5-4; d_gene: TRBD1; abundance: NA; j_gene: TRBJ2-7; CDR3nt: TGTGCCAGCAGCCTTGAGGGGACAGGATCCTACGAGCAGTACTTC; CDR3aa: CASSLEGTGSYEQYF
v_gene: TRBV27; d_gene: NA; abundance: NA; j_gene: TRBJ2-1; CDR3nt: TGTGCCAGCAGTTTATACGAAAACTACAATGAGCAGTTCTTC; CDR3aa: CASSLYENYNEQFF
v_gene: TRBV7-6; d_gene: TRBD2; abundance: NA; j_gene: TRBJ2-7; CDR3nt: TGTGCCAGCAGCCGGGGACTAGCGGGAACCGAGCAGTACTTC; CDR3aa: CASSRGLAGTEQYF
v_gene: TRBV30; d_gene: NA; abundance: NA; j_gene: TRBJ2-7; CDR3nt: TGTGCCTGGTCTCACGGTAACTCCTACGAGCAGTACTTC; CDR3aa: CAWSHGNSYEQYF
v_gene: TRBV27; d_gene: TRBD2; abundance: NA; j_gene: TRBJ2-7; CDR3nt: TGTGCCAGCAGCCCTCGACTAGCGGGAGTCTACGAGCAGTACTTC; CDR3aa: CASSPRLAGVYEQYF
v_gene: TRBV25-1; d_gene: NA; abundance: NA; j_gene: TRBJ2-7; CDR3nt: TGTGCCACCGGCTCCTACGAGCAGTACTTC; CDR3aa: CATGSYEQYF
v_gene: TRBV5-4; d_gene: NA; abundance: NA; j_gene: TRBJ2-7; CDR3nt: TGTGCCAGCAGCCCCCCAGGGGCAAGCTACGAGCAGTACTTC; CDR3aa: CASSPPGASYEQYF
v_gene: TRBV6-5; d_gene: NA; abundance: NA; j_gene: TRBJ2-7; CDR3nt: TGTGCCAGCAGTATCGTAGGGGCCTACGAGCAGTACTTC; CDR3aa: CASSIVGAYEQYF
v_gene: TRBV19; d_gene: NA; abundance: NA; j_gene: TRBJ1-5; CDR3nt: TGTGCCAGTAAGTGGATGACTGGGGGCAATCAGCCCCAGCATTTT; CDR3aa: CASKWMTGGNQPQHF
v_gene: TRBV11-3; d_gene: NA; abundance: NA; j_gene: TRBJ2-1; CDR3nt: TGTGCCAGCAGCTTAGCTCCTCAGGCTGAGCAGTTCTTC; CDR3aa: CASSLAPQAEQFF
v_gene: TRBV9; d_gene: TRBD1; abundance: once; j_gene: TRBJ2-4; CDR3nt: TGTGCCAGCAGCGCCGACAGGGAAGGAAACATTCAGTACTTC; CDR3aa: CASSADREGNIQYF
v_gene: TRBV6-6; d_gene: NA; abundance: NA; j_gene: TRBJ1-5; CDR3nt: TGTGCCAGCAGTTACCGCAACAGGGTTAATCAGCCCCAGCATTTT; CDR3aa: CASSYRNRVNQPQHF
v_gene: TRBV7-2; d_gene: NA; abundance: NA; j_gene: TRBJ2-2; CDR3nt: TGTGCCAGCAGCTTAGTTATGGTCTCCGGGGAGCTGTTTTTT; CDR3aa: CASSLVMVSGELFF
v_gene: TRBV21-1; d_gene: NA; abundance: NA; j_gene: TRBJ2-1; CDR3nt: TGTGCCAGCATCTGTGGCCGGAGAGTTGGCTCCTACAATGAGCAGTTCTTC; CDR3aa: CASICGRRVGSYNEQFF
v_gene: TRBV11-2; d_gene: TRBD2; abundance: once; j_gene: TRBJ2-7; CDR3nt: TGTGCCAGCAGCTTAGATCTCAGGGGACTAGCGAGATACGAGCAGTACTTC; CDR3aa: CASSLDLRGLARYEQYF
v_gene: TRBV5-5; d_gene: TRBD2; abundance: NA; j_gene: TRBJ2-5; CDR3nt: TGTGCCAGCAGCGGGTCTGGCGGGAGGTACCAAGAGACCCAGTACTTC; CDR3aa: CASSGSGGRYQETQYF
v_gene: TRBV7-9; d_gene: NA; abundance: NA; j_gene: TRBJ1-1; CDR3nt: TGTGCCAGCAGCACCGTGAAGGACAGCGATGGCACTGAAGCTTTCTTT; CDR3aa: CASSTVKDSDGTEAFF
v_gene: TRBV5-1; d_gene: NA; abundance: NA; j_gene: TRBJ2-1; CDR3nt: TGCGCCAGCAGCCCATCCGGGAGCTCCTACAATGAGCAGTTCTTC; CDR3aa: CASSPSGSSYNEQFF
v_gene: TRBV6-5; d_gene: NA; abundance: NA; j_gene: TRBJ2-5; CDR3nt: TGTGCCAGCAGCGTCGCAGAGACCCAGTACTTC; CDR3aa: CASSVAETQYF